This T cell receptor (beta chain) was profiled in a study of blood T cell repertoires in COVID-19. In the study overall: Material from acute and convalescent COVID-19 was sourced from the United States, Italy and Spain. PBMCs, B-cell-depleted T cells, or T cells provided the cDNA or gDNA that made up the material.

Germline values: CDR1 SGHDT, CDR2 YYEEEE. The CDR3 consists of 15 residues. Trimming took off 4 bases at V and 0 bases at J, with 10 bases between the two ends. Original analysis: Reference gene primer amplification gave estimated nucleated cell counts. Repertoires were generated with immunoSEQ multiplex PCR, while TCRdb's copy carries only in-frame clones and drops some. The V and J calls and clone size are taken from that table; D and trimming were inferred from the DNA. The sample holds approximately 240,000 clones, 87% seen once. Sequenced input: peripheral blood. The TCR was taken from a woman aged 18-29 years who had recovered from COVID-19. V gene TRBV5-6 combines with J gene TRBJ2-2; D unclear. The CDR3 here is CASSLGGSNTGELFF. In DNA, the CDR3 is TGTGCCAGCAGCCTAGGCGGTTCGAACACCGGGGAGCTGTTTTTT.